The entry below gives a single TCR beta chain sequence along with its context. This sample was taken from a study of blood T cell repertoires in COVID-19. The wider study: The study drew acute and convalescent COVID-19 samples from the United States, Italy and Spain. From T cells, B-cell-depleted T cells, or PBMCs came the material, which was cDNA or gDNA.

V gave up 5 bases and J gave up 4 bases, with 8 bases separating them. The CDR3 is made up of 12 amino acids. In the study's own analysis: How many nucleated cells were present was estimated from reference gene primer amplification. Sequencing was performed with immunoSEQ multiplex PCR; in TCRdb, only in-frame clones are kept and a portion is missing. That table supplies the V and J calls and clone size; D and trimming were determined from the DNA. The sample has about 45,000 clones, about 80% seen once. Material for sequencing was peripheral blood. The V and J genes are TRBV12-3 or TRBV12-4 and TRBJ1-2; D not resolved. The receptor was derived from a man aged 65 to 85 with acute or convalescent COVID-19. The CDR3 DNA sequence: TGTGCCAGCAGTGCAGTCCGCTATGGCTACACCTTC. The encoded protein is CASSAVRYGYTF.